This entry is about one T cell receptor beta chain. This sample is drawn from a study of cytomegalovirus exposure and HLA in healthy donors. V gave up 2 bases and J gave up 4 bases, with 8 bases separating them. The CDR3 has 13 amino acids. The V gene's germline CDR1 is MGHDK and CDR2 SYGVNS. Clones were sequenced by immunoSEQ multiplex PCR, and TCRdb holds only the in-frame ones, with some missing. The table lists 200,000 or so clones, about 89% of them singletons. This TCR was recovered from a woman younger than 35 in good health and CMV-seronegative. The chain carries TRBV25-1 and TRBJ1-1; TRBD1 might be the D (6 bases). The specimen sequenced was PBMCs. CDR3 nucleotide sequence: TGTGCCAGCAGTGAAGGACAGAGCACTGAAGCTTTCTTT. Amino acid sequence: CASSEGQSTEAFF.